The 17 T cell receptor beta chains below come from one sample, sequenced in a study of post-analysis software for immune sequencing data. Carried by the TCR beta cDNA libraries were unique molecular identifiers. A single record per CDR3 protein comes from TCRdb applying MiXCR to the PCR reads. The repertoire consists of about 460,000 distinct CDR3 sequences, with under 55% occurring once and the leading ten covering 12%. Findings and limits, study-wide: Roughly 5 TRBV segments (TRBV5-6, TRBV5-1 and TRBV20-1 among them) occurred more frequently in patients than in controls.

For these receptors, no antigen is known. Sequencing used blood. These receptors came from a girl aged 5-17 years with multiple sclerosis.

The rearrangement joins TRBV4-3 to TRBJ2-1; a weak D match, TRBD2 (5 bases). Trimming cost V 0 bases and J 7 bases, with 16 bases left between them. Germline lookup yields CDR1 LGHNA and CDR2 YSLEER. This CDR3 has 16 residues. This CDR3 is CASSQDLLVGVNEQFF. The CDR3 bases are TGCGCCAGCAGCCAAGATCTTCTGGTGGGAGTGAATGAGCAGTTCTTC.

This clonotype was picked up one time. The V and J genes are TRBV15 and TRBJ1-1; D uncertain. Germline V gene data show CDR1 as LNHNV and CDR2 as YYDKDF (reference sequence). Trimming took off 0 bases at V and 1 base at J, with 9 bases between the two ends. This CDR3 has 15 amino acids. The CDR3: CATSRDKAGNTEAFF. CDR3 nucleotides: TGTGCCACCAGCAGAGATAAGGCGGGGAACACTGAAGCTTTCTTT.

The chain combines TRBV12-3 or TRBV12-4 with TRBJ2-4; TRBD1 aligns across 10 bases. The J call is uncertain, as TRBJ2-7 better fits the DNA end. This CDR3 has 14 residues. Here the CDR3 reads CASSFRDRGHEQYF. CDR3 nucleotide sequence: TGTGCCAGCAGTTTCCGGGACAGGGGACACGAGCAGTACTTC.

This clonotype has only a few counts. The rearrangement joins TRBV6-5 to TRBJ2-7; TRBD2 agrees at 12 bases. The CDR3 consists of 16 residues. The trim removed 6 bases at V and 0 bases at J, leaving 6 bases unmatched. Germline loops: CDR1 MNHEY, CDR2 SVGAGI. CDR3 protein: CASRRTGLAGSYEQYF. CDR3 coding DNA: TGTGCCAGCAGAAGGACGGGACTAGCGGGCTCCTACGAGCAGTACTTC.

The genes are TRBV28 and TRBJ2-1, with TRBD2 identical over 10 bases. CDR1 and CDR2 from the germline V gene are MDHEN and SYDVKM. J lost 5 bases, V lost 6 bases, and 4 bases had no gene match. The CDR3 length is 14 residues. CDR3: CASSLAGANNEQFF. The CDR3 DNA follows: TGTGCCAGCAGCCTAGCGGGGGCGAACAATGAGCAGTTCTTC.

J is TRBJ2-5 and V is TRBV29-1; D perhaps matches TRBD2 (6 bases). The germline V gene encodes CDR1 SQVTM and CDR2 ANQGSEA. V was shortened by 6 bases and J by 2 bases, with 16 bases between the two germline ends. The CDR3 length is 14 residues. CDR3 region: CSVSSRLVQETQYF. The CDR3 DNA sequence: TGCAGCGTCTCCTCCAGACTAGTTCAAGAGACCCAGTACTTC. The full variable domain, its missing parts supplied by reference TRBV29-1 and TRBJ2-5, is SAVISQKPSRDICQRGTSLTIQCQVDSQVTMMFWYRQQPGQSLTLIATANQGSEATYESGFVIDKFPISRPNLTFSTLTVSNMSPEDSSIYLCSVSSRLVQETQYFGPGTRLLVL.

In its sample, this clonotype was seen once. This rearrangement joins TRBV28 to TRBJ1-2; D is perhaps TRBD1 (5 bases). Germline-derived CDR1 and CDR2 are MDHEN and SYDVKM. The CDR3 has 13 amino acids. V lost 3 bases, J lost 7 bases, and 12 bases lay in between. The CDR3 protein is CASSFRGVGGYTF. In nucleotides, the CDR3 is TGTGCCAGCAGTTTCCGGGGGGTTGGTGGCTACACCTTC.

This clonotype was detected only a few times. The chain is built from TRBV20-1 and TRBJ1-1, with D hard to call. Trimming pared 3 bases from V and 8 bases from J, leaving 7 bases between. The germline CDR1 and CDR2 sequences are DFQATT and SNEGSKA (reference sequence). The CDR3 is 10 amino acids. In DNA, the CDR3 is TGCAGTGCTAGTATTTTCGAAGCTTTCTTT. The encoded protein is CSASIFEAFF.

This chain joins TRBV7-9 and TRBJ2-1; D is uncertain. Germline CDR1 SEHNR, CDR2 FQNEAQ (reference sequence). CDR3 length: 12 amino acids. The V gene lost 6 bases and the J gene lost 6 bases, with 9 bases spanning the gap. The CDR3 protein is CASSSLGNEQFF. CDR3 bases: TGTGCCAGCAGTTCGCTTGGCAATGAGCAGTTCTTC. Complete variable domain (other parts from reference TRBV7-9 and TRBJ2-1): DTGVSQNPRHKITKRGQNVTFRCDPISEHNRLYWYRQTLGQGPEFLTYFQNEAQLEKSRLLSDRFSAERPKGSFSTLEIQRTEQGDSAMYLCASSSLGNEQFFGPGTRLTVL.

The CDR3 protein is CASSPTSGRDEQYF. CDR3 nucleotides: TGTGCCAGCTCACCAACTAGCGGGAGGGACGAGCAGTACTTC. This chain uses TRBV18 with TRBJ2-5; TRBD2 aligns across 13 bases. The J call may not be correct, given that the DNA end is closer to TRBJ2-7. This CDR3 comprises 14 residues. The germline CDR1 and CDR2 sequences are KGHSH and LQKENI.

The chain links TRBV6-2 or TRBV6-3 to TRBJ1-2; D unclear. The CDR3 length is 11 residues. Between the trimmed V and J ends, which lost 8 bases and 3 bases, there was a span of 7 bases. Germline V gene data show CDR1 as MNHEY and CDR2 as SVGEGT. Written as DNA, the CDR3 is TGTGCCAGCCCCAGCTACTATGGCTACACCTTC. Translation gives CASPSYYGYTF.

CDR3 nucleotides: TGCAGTGCTTTCGGAGCGGGAGGCGGGACAGATACGCAGTATTTT. Residues: CSAFGAGGGTDTQYF. V usage is TRBV20-1 and J usage is TRBJ2-3; 9 bases fit TRBD2. V was pared by 5 bases and J by 3 bases, with 9 bases of the junction left unmatched. Germline CDR1 is DFQATT and CDR2 is SNEGSKA (reference sequence). The CDR3 runs to 15 residues.

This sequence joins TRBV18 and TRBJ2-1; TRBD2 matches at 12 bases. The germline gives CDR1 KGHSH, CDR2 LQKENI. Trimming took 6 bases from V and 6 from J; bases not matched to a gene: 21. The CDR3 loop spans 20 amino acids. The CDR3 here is CASSLTSGGSGTANINEQFF. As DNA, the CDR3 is TGTGCCAGCTCGCTGACTAGCGGGGGATCTGGAACGGCAAATATCAATGAGCAGTTCTTC.

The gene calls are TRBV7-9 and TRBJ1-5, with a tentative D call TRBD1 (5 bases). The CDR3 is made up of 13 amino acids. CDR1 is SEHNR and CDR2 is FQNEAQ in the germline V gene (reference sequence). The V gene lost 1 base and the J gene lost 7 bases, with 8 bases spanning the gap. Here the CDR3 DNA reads TGTGCCAGCAGCTTAGATGGGGGGCAGCCCCAGCATTTT. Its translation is CASSLDGGQPQHF.

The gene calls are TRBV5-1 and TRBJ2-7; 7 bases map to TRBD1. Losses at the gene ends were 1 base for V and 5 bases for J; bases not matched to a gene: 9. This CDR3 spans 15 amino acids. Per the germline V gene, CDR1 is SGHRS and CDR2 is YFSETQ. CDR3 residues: CASSLRGQHSDEQYF. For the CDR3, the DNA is TGCGCCAGCAGCTTGAGGGGACAGCATTCCGACGAGCAGTACTTC.

CDR3 sequence reads: CASTPEAGPYYEQYF. CDR3 DNA sequence: TGCGCCAGCACCCCGGAGGCGGGGCCATACTACGAGCAGTACTTC. This chain links TRBV4-1 with TRBJ2-5, with a weak D call TRBD2 (6 bases). The DNA end is more similar to TRBJ2-7, so the J call may be wrong. Germline values: CDR1 MGHRA, CDR2 YSYEKL. This CDR3 contains 15 residues.

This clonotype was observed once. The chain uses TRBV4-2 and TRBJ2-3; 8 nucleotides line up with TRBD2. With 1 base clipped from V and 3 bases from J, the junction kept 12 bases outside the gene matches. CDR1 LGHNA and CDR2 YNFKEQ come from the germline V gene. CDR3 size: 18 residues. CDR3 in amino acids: CASSQALFRLAGTDTQYF. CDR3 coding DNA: TGTGCCAGCAGCCAAGCTTTGTTTCGGCTAGCGGGTACAGATACGCAGTATTTT.